The 8 T cell receptor beta chains presented below share a single source sample, sequenced in a study of graft-versus-host responses after intestinal transplantation (dated by TCRdb to 2020 to 2022). Antigen specificity for these receptors is unknown. Libraries were prepared through the immunoSEQ multiplex PCR assay. The immuneACCESS repertoire file appears here via TCRdb, limited to in-frame rearrangements. These files lack a portion of the clones; in checked studies, under half of the deficit traces to unresolved V genes, and the cause of the others is not known. The sample table contains about 88,000 clones; only one count was recorded for about nine tenths of them. The ten largest clones take up 0.11% of the sample. Sample time point, as interpreted from the label and publication: cells obtained before transplantation from donor or recipient. Sample: unstimulated CD4+ T cells sorted from spleen or lymph node cells, taken before intestinal transplant. These receptors were collected from a human donor who received an intestinal transplant.

The V and J genes are TRBV7-8 and TRBJ1-5; TRBD1 matches at 7 bases. This CDR3 comprises 15 residues. V lost 5 bases, J lost 7 bases, and 11 bases stayed unmatched. In germline, CDR1 is SGHVS, CDR2 FQNEAQ. Written as DNA, the CDR3 is TGTGCCAGCAGCGGCGACAGGGATAGAGGACAGCCCCAGCATTTT. Its translation is CASSGDRDRGQPQHF.

The chain is built from TRBV19 and TRBJ1-5; TRBD1 aligns across 11 bases. This CDR3 has 18 amino acids. Losses at the gene ends were 5 bases for V and 0 bases for J; bases not matched to a gene: 9. Germline-derived CDR1 and CDR2 are LNHDA and SQIVND (reference sequence). Here the CDR3 DNA reads TGTGCCAGTAGTCAAGGACAGGGGGCTACGTATAGCAATCAGCCCCAGCATTTT. This translates into CASSQGQGATYSNQPQHF.

The rearrangement links TRBV5-1 to TRBJ2-7; 10 nucleotides agree with TRBD2. V shed 0 bases, J shed 2 bases, and the junction held 20 bases outside the gene matches. The CDR3 spans 21 residues. CDR1 SGHRS and CDR2 YFSETQ come from the germline V gene. This chain's CDR3 is CASSLVVGASGGRITTYEQYF. In DNA form, the CDR3 reads TGCGCCAGCAGCTTGGTGGTGGGGGCTAGCGGGGGCCGAATAACAACCTACGAGCAGTACTTC.

The gene calls are TRBV18 and TRBJ1-6; no firm D call. Germline CDR1 and CDR2: KGHSH and LQKENI. Trimming shortened V by 3 bases and J by 3 bases, and 9 bases separated the two germline ends. There are 15 residues in the CDR3. This CDR3 is CASSPEGRYNSPLHF. CDR3 bases: TGTGCCAGCTCACCCGAGGGCCGCTATAATTCACCCCTCCACTTT.

This clone has just one count. The V call is TRBV7-8, the J call TRBJ2-3; D call uncertain. There are 16 residues in the CDR3. V gave up 1 base and J gave up 0 bases, with 11 bases separating them. CDR1 is SGHVS and CDR2 is FQNEAQ in the germline V gene. The DNA for the CDR3 is TGTGCCAGCAGCTTAGTGGAGTTGACTAGCACAGATACGCAGTATTTT. Amino acid sequence: CASSLVELTSTDTQYF.

The V gene is TRBV27, the J gene TRBJ2-7, with TRBD1 matching over 9 bases. Germline values: CDR1 MNHEY, CDR2 SMNVEV (reference sequence). The CDR3 totals 15 residues. V lost 5 bases to trimming and J lost 6 bases; unmatched junction nucleotides: 11. Here the CDR3 DNA reads TGTGCCAGCAGTCAGCTCCCGGGACAGGGCGCCGAGCAGTACTTC. Residues: CASSQLPGQGAEQYF.

The chain joins TRBV14 to TRBJ1-2; weak D call: TRBD1 (5 bases). V was cut by 0 bases and J by 0 bases, with 8 bases left in between. Germline assignment: CDR1 SGHDN and CDR2 FVKESK. This CDR3 contains 15 residues. The CDR3 loop is CASSQDPGTNYGYTF. The CDR3 DNA sequence: TGTGCCAGCAGCCAAGACCCAGGGACTAACTATGGCTACACCTTC.

The chain combines TRBV7-9 with TRBJ1-2, with 8 positions matching TRBD1. CDR3 size: 14 residues. Unmatched junction bases numbered 7, after V lost 4 bases and J lost 6 bases. Germline V gene data show CDR1 as SEHNR and CDR2 as FQNEAQ (reference sequence). CDR3: CASSWQGAHNGYTF. The CDR3 DNA reads as TGTGCCAGCAGCTGGCAGGGGGCGCATAATGGCTACACCTTC. The full variable domain, with the rest looked up from reference TRBV7-9 and TRBJ1-2, is DTGVSQNPRHKITKRGQNVTFRCDPISEHNRLYWYRQTLGQGPEFLTYFQNEAQLEKSRLLSDRFSAERPKGSFSTLEIQRTEQGDSAMYLCASSWQGAHNGYTFGSGTRLTVV.